These 8 T cell receptor beta chains share one sample of origin, sequenced in a study of OX40 agonist ivuxolimab in advanced cancers. Produced via immunoSEQ multiplex PCR; TCRdb's table is partial and in-frame only. The sample shows roughly 36,000 clones, 84% of them seen only once. The sample consisted of CD4+ or CD8+ T cells sorted from blood, taken in a trial of the OX40 agonist ivuxolimab. The receptors originated from an adult with an advanced solid tumor such as melanoma, head and neck, liver or kidney cancer.

The rearrangement links TRBV5-8 to TRBJ1-6, with 9 bases aligning to TRBD1. V was clipped by 5 bases and J by 8 bases; unmatched bases: 8. This CDR3 has 15 residues. CDR1 and CDR2 (germline): SGHTS, YDEGEE. DNA of the CDR3: TGTGCCAGCAGTCTCCCGGGACAGGGTGATTCACCCCTCCACTTT. Residues: CASSLPGQGDSPLHF.

The chain joins TRBV5-1 to TRBJ2-1; 7 positions agree with TRBD1. CDR3 length equals 14 residues. V gave up 0 bases and J gave up 4 bases; unmatched junction bases: 1. CDR1 is SGHRS and CDR2 is YFSETQ in the germline V gene. DNA for the CDR3: TGCGCCAGCAGCTTGGGACAGGGTTACAATGAGCAGTTCTTC. Amino acid sequence: CASSLGQGYNEQFF.

CDR3 sequence: CASFGPGSNQPQHF. CDR3 nucleotides: TGTGCCAGTTTTGGCCCGGGAAGCAATCAGCCCCAGCATTTT. V gene TRBV19 combines with J gene TRBJ1-5; D unclear. This CDR3 has 14 amino acids. V shed 8 bases and J shed 1 base, with 12 bases lying between them. CDR1 is LNHDA, CDR2 SQIVND, per germline (reference sequence).

The chain links TRBV6-5 to TRBJ2-5; D is uncertain. The germline V gene has CDR1 MNHEY and CDR2 SVGAGI. The CDR3 has 14 amino acids. The V end was cut by 5 bases, the J end by 1 base, with 11 bases between. Here the CDR3 DNA reads TGTGCCAGCAGTCCCGGGTGGATCCAAGAGACCCAGTACTTC. Translated: CASSPGWIQETQYF.

The chain is built from TRBV6-1 and TRBJ2-1; D is uncertain. Trimming cost V 6 bases and J 8 bases, with 11 bases left between them. CDR3 size: 12 residues. Looked up from germline, CDR1 is MNHNS and CDR2 is SASEGT. Here the CDR3 DNA reads TGTGCCAGCAGCCCTATAGAGGATGAGCAGTTCTTC. Residues: CASSPIEDEQFF.

This chain joins TRBV28 and TRBJ1-5; the match to TRBD1 covers 9 bases. Trimming took 6 bases from V and 5 from J; bases not matched to a gene: 11. Germline V gene sequence: CDR1 MDHEN, CDR2 SYDVKM. The CDR3 length is 16 residues. In DNA form, the CDR3 reads TGTGCCAGCAGCTCCCCCCAGGGACAGGGCCATCAGCCCCAGCATTTT. This sequence encodes CASSSPQGQGHQPQHF. The full variable domain, its missing parts supplied by reference TRBV28 and TRBJ1-5, is DVKVTQSSRYLVKRTGEKVFLECVQDMDHENMFWYRQDPGLGLRLIYFSYDVKMKEKGDIPEGYSVSREKKERFSLILESASTNQTSMYLCASSSPQGQGHQPQHFGDGTRLSIL.

This clone has a handful of counts. CDR3 in DNA: TGTGCCAGCAGTTTCTCCGGGACCAGTGGGGAAGAGACCCAGTACTTC. It translates to CASSFSGTSGEETQYF. V usage is TRBV6-5 and J usage is TRBJ2-5, with D perhaps given as TRBD1 or TRBD2 (5 bases each). This CDR3 is 16 amino acids long. Trimming cost V 4 bases and J 3 bases, with 18 bases left between them. In germline, CDR1 is MNHEY, CDR2 SVGAGI.

The V and J genes are TRBV2 and TRBJ2-7; TRBD1 aligns across 7 bases. Germline CDR1 and CDR2: SNHLY and FYNNEI. The CDR3 spans 12 residues. The V and J ends lost 6 bases and 3 bases, in that order; junction bases with no gene match: 2. The CDR3 here is CASSQGDYEQYF. The CDR3 coding sequence is TGTGCCAGCAGCCAGGGGGACTACGAGCAGTACTTC.